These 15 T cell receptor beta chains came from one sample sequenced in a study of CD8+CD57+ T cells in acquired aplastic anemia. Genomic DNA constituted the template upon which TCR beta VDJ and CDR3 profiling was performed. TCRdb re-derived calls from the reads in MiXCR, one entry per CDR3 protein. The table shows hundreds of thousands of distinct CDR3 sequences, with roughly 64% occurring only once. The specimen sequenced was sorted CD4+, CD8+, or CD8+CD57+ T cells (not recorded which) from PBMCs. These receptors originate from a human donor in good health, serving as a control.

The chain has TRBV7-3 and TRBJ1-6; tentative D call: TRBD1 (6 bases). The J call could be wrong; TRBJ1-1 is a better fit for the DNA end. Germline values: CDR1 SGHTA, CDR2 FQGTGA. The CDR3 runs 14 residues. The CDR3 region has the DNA TGTGCCAGCAGCCTCGAGGGGGAGAGGACTGAAGCTTTCTTT. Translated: CASSLEGERTEAFF.

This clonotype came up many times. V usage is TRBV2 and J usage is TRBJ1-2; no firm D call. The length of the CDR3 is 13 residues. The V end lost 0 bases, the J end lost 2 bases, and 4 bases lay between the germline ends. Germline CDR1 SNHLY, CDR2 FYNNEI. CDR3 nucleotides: TGTGCCAGCAGTGAAGCCCGAAACTATGGCTACACCTTC. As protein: CASSEARNYGYTF.

CDR3 in amino acids: CASSIKLDSYGYTF. The CDR3 bases are TGTGCCAGCAGCATCAAGTTGGACAGCTATGGCTACACCTTC. The chain has TRBV7-8 and TRBJ1-2; D might be TRBD1 (6 bases). The CDR3 spans 14 residues. Trimming took off 5 bases at V and 4 bases at J, with 14 bases between the two ends. The germline CDR1 and CDR2 sequences are SGHVS and FQNEAQ.

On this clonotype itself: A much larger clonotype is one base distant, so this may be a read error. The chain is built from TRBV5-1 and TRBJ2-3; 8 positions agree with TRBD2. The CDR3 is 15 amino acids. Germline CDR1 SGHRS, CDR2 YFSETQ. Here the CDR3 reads CANSLGAGGSDTQYF. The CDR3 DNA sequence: TGCGCCAACAGCTTAGGGGCGGGGGGCTCAGATACGCAGTATTTT.

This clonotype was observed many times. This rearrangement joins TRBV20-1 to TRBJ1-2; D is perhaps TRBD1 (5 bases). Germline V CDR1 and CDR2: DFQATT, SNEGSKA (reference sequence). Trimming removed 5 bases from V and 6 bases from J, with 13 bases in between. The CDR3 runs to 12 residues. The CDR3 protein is CSADSTGDGYTF. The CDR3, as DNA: TGCAGTGCTGATTCCACAGGCGATGGCTACACCTTC.

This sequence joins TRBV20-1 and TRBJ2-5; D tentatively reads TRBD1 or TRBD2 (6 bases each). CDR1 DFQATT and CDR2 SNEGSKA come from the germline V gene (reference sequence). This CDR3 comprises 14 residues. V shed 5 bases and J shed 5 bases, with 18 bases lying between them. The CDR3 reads CSASSVRGMETQYF. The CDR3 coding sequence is TGCAGTGCTTCTAGCGTGAGGGGGATGGAGACCCAGTACTTC.

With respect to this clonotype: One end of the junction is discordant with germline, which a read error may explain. Here the CDR3 reads CATSDTGGSGYTF. The CDR3 region has the DNA TGTGCCACCAGTGATACAGGGGGCAGTGGCTACACCTTC. The chain links TRBV6-6 to TRBJ1-2, with 9 bases that match TRBD1. CDR3 length: 13 amino acids. The germline V gene encodes CDR1 MNHNY and CDR2 SVGAGI (reference sequence).

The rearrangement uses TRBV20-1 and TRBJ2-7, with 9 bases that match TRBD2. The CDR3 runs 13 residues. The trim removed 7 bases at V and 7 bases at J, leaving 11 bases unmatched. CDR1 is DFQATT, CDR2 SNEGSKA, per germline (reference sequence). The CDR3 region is CSVESGGPKEQYF. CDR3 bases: TGCAGTGTGGAAAGCGGGGGGCCCAAGGAGCAGTACTTC.

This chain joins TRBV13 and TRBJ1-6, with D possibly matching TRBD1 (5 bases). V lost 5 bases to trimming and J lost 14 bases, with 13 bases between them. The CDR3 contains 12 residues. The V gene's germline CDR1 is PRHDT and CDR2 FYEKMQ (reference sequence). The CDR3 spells CASSATGRTLHF. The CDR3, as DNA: TGTGCCAGCAGCGCAACAGGTCGCACCCTCCACTTT.

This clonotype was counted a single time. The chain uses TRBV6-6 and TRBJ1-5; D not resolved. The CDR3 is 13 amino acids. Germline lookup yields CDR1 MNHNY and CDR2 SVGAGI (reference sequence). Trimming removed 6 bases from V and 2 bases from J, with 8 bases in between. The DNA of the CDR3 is TGTGCCAGCAGCAGCAGGCGCAATCAGCCCCAGCATTTT. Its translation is CASSSRRNQPQHF.

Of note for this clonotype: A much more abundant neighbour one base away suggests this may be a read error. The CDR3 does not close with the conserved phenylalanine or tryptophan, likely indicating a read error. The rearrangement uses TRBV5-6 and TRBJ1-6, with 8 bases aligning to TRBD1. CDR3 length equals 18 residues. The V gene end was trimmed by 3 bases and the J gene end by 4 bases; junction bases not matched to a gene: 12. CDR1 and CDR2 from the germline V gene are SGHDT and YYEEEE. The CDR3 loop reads CASSSSTLTGVYNSPLHS. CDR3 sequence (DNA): TGTGCCAGCAGCTCTTCGACCTTGACAGGGGTTTATAATTCACCCCTCCACTCT.

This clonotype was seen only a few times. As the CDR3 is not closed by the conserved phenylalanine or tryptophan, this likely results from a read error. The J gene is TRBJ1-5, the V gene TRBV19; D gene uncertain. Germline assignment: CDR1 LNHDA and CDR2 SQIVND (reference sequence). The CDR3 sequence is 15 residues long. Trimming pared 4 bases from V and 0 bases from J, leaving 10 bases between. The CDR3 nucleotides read TGTGCCAGTAGTAGTGGGTTCGATAGCAATCAGCCCCAGCATTCT. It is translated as CASSSGFDSNQPQHS.

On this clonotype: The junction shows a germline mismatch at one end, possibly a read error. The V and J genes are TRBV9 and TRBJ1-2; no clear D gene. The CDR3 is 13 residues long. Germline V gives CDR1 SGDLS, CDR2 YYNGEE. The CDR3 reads CASSVRPRQSEQF. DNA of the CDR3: TGTGCCAGCAGCGTACGCCCCCGGCAGAGCGAGCAGTTC. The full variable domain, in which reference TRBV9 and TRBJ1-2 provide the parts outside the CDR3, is DSGVTQTPKHLITATGQRVTLRCSPRSGDLSVYWYQQSLDQGLQFLIQYYNGEERAKGNILERFSAQQFPDLHSELNLSSLELGDSALYFCASSVRPRQSEQFGSGTRLTVV.

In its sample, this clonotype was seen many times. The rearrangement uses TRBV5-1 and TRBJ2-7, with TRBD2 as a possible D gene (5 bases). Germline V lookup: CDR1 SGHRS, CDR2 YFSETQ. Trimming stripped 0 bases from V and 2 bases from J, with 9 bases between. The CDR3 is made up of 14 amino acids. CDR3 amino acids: CASSLAQEAYEQYF. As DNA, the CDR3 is TGCGCCAGCAGCTTGGCGCAGGAGGCCTACGAGCAGTACTTC.

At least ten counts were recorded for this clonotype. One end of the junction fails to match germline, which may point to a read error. Here the CDR3 DNA reads TGCGCCAGCAGCCAAGATATCGGGAAGGCGTATCAGCCCCAGCATTTT. It yields the protein CASSQDIGKAYQPQHF. The J gene is TRBJ1-5, the V gene TRBV4-2, with D uncertain. CDR1 and CDR2 (germline): LGHNA, YNFKEQ. The CDR3 contains 16 residues.